This T cell receptor (beta chain) came from a study of blood T cell repertoires in COVID-19. Study information: The origin of the acute and convalescent COVID-19 samples was the United States, Italy and Spain.

Trimming stripped 1 base from V and 9 bases from J, with 7 bases between. This CDR3 comprises 12 residues. Germline V gene lookup returns CDR1 MGHRA and CDR2 YSYEKL. As handled by the study authors: Nucleated cell counts were estimated from reference gene primer amplification. Assay: immunoSEQ multiplex PCR; the TCRdb copy retains only in-frame clones and omits some. That table gives V, J and clone size, and the DNA gave D and trimming. The sample gives approximately 13,000 clones, around 83% of which show up once; 30% to 35% is in the top ten. The chain couples TRBV4-1 to TRBJ2-1, with no clear D. This clonotype was sampled from a man aged 45-65 years with active COVID-19. The specimen was peripheral blood. The CDR3 region has the DNA TGCGCCAGCAGCCAAGGTCTAGGTGAGCAGTTCTTC. Protein product: CASSQGLGEQFF.